This TCR beta chain was found in a study of T cells in Graves' hyperthyroidism and ophthalmopathy. This clonotype was recorded at least ten times. Lactation, pregnancy, other autoimmune disease or uncontrolled infection led to exclusion of patients. Together with thyroid ultrasound, orbital computed tomography, serum thyroxine and TRAb, clinical symptoms were used for diagnoses. This sample holds PBMCs from under 11 ml fresh peripheral blood. The ends lost 6 bases at V and 8 bases at J; junction bases unmatched: 4. CDR1 is SNHLY, CDR2 FYNNEI, per germline. The CDR3 runs 13 residues. The investigators amplified TCR beta CDR3 regions from RNA transcripts. An initial round of RT-PCR targeting the TCR CDR3 relied on the HTBI primer set. TCRdb redid the calling of the multiplex PCR reads with MiXCR, one entry per CDR3 protein. The table records around 350,000 distinct CDR3 sequences, 13% of them present only once.

Sequences were obtained from blood. The chain joins TRBV2 to TRBJ2-1; 10 bases are shared with TRBD1. This receptor was taken from a woman aged 18 to 35 with Graves' hyperthyroidism. Here the CDR3 DNA reads TGTGCCAGCAGGGACAGGGGGAGCGATGAGCAGTTCTTC. Translation: CASRDRGSDEQFF.